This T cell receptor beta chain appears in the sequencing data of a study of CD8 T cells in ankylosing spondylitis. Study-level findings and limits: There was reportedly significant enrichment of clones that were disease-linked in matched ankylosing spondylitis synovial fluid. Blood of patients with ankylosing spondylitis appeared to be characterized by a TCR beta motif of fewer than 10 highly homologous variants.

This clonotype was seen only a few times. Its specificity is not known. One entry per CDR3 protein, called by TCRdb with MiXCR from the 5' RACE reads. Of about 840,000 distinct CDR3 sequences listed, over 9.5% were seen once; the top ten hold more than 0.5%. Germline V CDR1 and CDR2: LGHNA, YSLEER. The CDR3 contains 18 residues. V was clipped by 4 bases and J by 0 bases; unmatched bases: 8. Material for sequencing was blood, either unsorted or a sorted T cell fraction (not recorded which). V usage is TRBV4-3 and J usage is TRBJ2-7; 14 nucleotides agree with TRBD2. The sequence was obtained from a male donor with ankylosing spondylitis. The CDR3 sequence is CASSPDGLAGGYSYEQYF. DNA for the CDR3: TGCGCCAGCAGCCCCGACGGACTAGCGGGAGGTTACTCCTACGAGCAGTACTTC.